This T cell receptor beta chain was observed in a study of blood T cell repertoires in COVID-19 (dated by TCRdb to 2019 to 2021). At the level of the whole study: Samples from collaborators originated in the United States, Italy and Spain and spanned both the acute and convalescent phases of COVID-19. Samples were obtained from the ongoing ImmuneRACE study (first 160 participants) and from about 1,300 subjects provided by 6 global collaborators. The sample metadata nearly always contained a de-identified subject ID, COVID-19 status, age in years and sex. The repertoires were released in a freely available public database intended as a resource for research on the immune response to SARS-CoV-2. The dataset comprised deeply sampled blood TCRbeta repertoires from subjects exposed to, actively infected with, or recovered from COVID-19. The prospective study material was composed of cDNA or gDNA derived from T cells, B-cell-depleted T cells, or PBMCs. Where available, HLA class I and class II types were obtained from metadata supplied by the sample provider rather than from assay-based typing. Study-level results and caveats: The quantity of clinical and demographic metadata differed by source and by participant and was supplied without curation.

The immunoSEQ Assay, a bias-controlled multiplex PCR, was used to amplify TCRbeta CDR3 regions from genomic DNA. On the study's bioinformatics: Within the assay, amplification of reference gene primers was used to estimate how many nucleated cells each sample contained. To quantify the absolute abundance of each unique TCRbeta CDR3 rearrangement, sequence reads were collapsed and filtered. Productive Simpson clonality was computed per sample as the square root of Simpson's diversity index over productive rearrangements. The immuneACCESS repertoire file appears here via TCRdb, limited to in-frame rearrangements. These files lack a portion of the clones; in checked studies, under half of the deficit traces to unresolved V genes, and the cause of the others is not known. Clone size and V and J calls were adopted from that table, with D and trimming inferred from the DNA. This sample holds more than 150,000 clones; about 93% were observed only once. Of the sample, roughly 0.7% is held by the ten largest clones.

This clone was picked up a small number of times. Its antigen target is currently unknown. The input lacks base qualities; no much larger clone sits a single base away. In Seattle, one collaborating source enrolled patients while the infection was active and tracked those patients longitudinally over the course of disease. The collaborating institutions used their own protocols to collect whole blood in K2EDTA tubes. For TCRbeta analysis, collaborators shipped samples as frozen whole blood, isolated PBMCs, or DNA extracted from either of those sample types. Trimming leaves V shorter by 2 bases and J shorter by 5 bases, with the junction holding 10 bases beyond the gene matches. Looking up the germline V gene yields CDR1 MNHNS and CDR2 SASEGT. Measured from the cysteine to the phenylalanine, the CDR3 is 16 residues long. Only the CDR3 region is kept as DNA, spanning 48 bases read in frame from base 1.

Material for sequencing was peripheral blood. This receptor was taken from a man aged 25-45 years with COVID-19, enrolled during active disease. The chain is encoded by TRBV6-1 joined to TRBJ1-2; 8 central bases correspond to TRBD1. The bases read TGTGCCAGCAGTGAATGGTGGCAGGGGGCAAATTATGGCTACACCTTC. Translation gives CASSEWWQGANYGYTF.